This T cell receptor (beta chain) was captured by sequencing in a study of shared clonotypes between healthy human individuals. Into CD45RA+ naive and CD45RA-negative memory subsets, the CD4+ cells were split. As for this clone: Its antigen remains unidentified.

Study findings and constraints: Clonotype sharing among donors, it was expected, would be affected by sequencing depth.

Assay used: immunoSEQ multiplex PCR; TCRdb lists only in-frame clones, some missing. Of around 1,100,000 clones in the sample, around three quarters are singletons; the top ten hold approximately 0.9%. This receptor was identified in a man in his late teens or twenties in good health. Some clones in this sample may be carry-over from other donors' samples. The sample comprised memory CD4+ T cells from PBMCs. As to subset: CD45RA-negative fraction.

CDR3 in DNA: TGCGCCAGCAGCTTGGCGGGTAGCGGGAGCACAGATACGCAGTATTTT. This gives the protein CASSLAGSGSTDTQYF. This chain joins TRBV5-1 and TRBJ2-3; 7 bases fit TRBD2. The V gene's germline CDR1 is SGHRS and CDR2 YFSETQ. V lost 0 bases, J lost 0 bases, and 4 bases stayed unmatched. The CDR3 has 16 amino acids.